Here is one T cell receptor (beta chain) with its context. This entry comes from a study of control samples from healthy donors and cancer patients. Sequencing was performed with immunoSEQ multiplex PCR; in TCRdb, only in-frame clones are kept and a portion is missing. This sample has 100,000 or so clones, with around 80% found just once. V dropped 1 base and J dropped 1 base, with 15 bases sitting between them. The CDR3 contains 16 residues. Germline CDR1 reads SGHRS; CDR2 reads YFSETQ. V is TRBV5-1 and J is TRBJ2-7, with D possibly TRBD1 on 6 matching bases. Sequenced material: blood. The receptor was isolated from a woman aged 30 to 39 in good health. Here the CDR3 reads CASSLKGQGPSYEQYF. For the CDR3, the DNA is TGCGCCAGCAGCTTGAAGGGCCAGGGGCCTTCCTACGAGCAGTACTTC.